The clone carrying this T cell receptor beta chain was found a few times. Participant-given clinical history determined each cohort assignment. Some clones are missing from TCRdb's copy, which holds only in-frame ones; the method was immunoSEQ multiplex PCR. The sample gives 100,000 to 150,000 clones, 84% of which show up once; 3% to 4.5% is in the top ten. The germline V gene has CDR1 SGDLS and CDR2 YYNGEE. This CDR3 has 14 amino acids. Deletions cut 5 bases from V and 10 bases from J, with 16 bases between. The entry originates in a study of blood T cell repertoires in COVID-19. Across the whole study: Sites in the United States, Italy and Spain provided acute and convalescent COVID-19 samples.

The rearrangement links TRBV9 to TRBJ1-6; D is unclear. The receptor comes from a woman in her thirties who had recovered from COVID-19. The sequencing sample was made of PBMCs or T cells enriched from blood (not recorded which). DNA for the CDR3: TGTGCCAGCAGTCGGGTCCAAAGTCGGTCACCCCTCCACTTT. Protein sequence: CASSRVQSRSPLHF.